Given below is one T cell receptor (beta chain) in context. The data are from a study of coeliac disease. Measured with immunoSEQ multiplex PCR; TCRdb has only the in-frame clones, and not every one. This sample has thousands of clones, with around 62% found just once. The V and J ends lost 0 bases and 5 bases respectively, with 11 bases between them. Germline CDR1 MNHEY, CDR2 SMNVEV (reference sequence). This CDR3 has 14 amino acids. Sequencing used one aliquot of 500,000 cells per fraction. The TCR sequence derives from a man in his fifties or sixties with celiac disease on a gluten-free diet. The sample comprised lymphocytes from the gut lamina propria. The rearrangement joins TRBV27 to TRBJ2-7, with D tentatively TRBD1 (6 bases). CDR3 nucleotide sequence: TGTGCCAGCAGTTTATCTTCCCAGGGGCACGAGCAGTACTTC. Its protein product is CASSLSSQGHEQYF.